A single sample is the source of the 24 T cell receptor beta chains below, sequenced in a study of blood T cell repertoires in COVID-19. Measured with immunoSEQ multiplex PCR; TCRdb has only the in-frame clones, and not every one. This table holds under 300,000 clones, around 86% found once. The sample comprised peripheral blood. The source of these receptors is a man in his late teens or twenties with active or convalescent COVID-19.

This clone has a handful of counts. This chain connects TRBV6-2 or TRBV6-3 to TRBJ1-5; perhaps TRBD1 as D (6 bases). Germline V gene lookup returns CDR1 MNHEY and CDR2 SVGEGT. This CDR3 is built from 15 residues. With 5 bases removed from V and 1 base from J, the gap between germline ends came to 12 bases. CDR3 amino acids: CASSHRDKSNQPQHF. Here the CDR3 DNA reads TGTGCCAGCAGTCACCGGGACAAAAGCAATCAGCCCCAGCATTTT.

The chain combines TRBV7-6 with TRBJ2-5, with 7 bases that match TRBD2. The CDR3 is made up of 18 amino acids. V lost 1 base, J lost 2 bases, and 13 bases stayed unmatched. Per the germline V gene, CDR1 is SGHVS and CDR2 is FNYEAQ. The CDR3: CASSLVSPSGPDQETQYF. CDR3 DNA sequence: TGTGCCAGCAGCTTAGTTAGCCCTAGCGGACCCGATCAAGAGACCCAGTACTTC.

The CDR3 sequence: CSAPGQGATEAFF. CDR3 sequence (DNA): TGCAGCGCGCCGGGACAGGGGGCGACTGAAGCTTTCTTT. The gene calls are TRBV29-1 and TRBJ1-1; TRBD1 matches 12 bases. The CDR3 is 13 amino acids. Germline V gene data show CDR1 as SQVTM and CDR2 as ANQGSEA. The J segment lost 5 bases and the V segment lost 7 bases, leaving 5 bases of the junction unmatched.

V is TRBV5-1 and J is TRBJ2-5; tentatively, D is TRBD1 (6 bases). This CDR3 comprises 14 residues. The V gene lost 0 bases and the J gene lost 3 bases, with 9 bases spanning the gap. Germline CDR1 is SGHRS and CDR2 is YFSETQ. The CDR3 reads CASSLDRAEETQYF. The CDR3 DNA reads as TGCGCCAGCAGCTTGGACAGGGCAGAAGAGACCCAGTACTTC.

This chain connects TRBV19 to TRBJ1-5; D is perhaps TRBD1 (6 bases). The CDR3 sequence is 15 residues long. The ends were cut back, 5 bases at V and 3 bases at J, with 14 bases in the middle. Germline loops: CDR1 LNHDA, CDR2 SQIVND (reference sequence). The CDR3 DNA reads as TGTGCCAGTAGTTGGGGGCCAGCTAACAATCAGCCCCAGCATTTT. Its protein is CASSWGPANNQPQHF. The full variable domain, with the rest looked up from reference TRBV19 and TRBJ1-5, is DGGITQSPKYLFRKEGQNVTLSCEQNLNHDAMYWYRQDPGQGLRLIYYSQIVNDFQKGDIAEGYSVSREKKESFPLTVTSAQKNPTAFYLCASSWGPANNQPQHFGDGTRLSIL.

The rearrangement uses TRBV4-2 and TRBJ2-6; D remains ambiguous. The germline CDR1 and CDR2 sequences are LGHNA and YNFKEQ. The V end lost 4 bases, the J end lost 1 base, and 29 bases lay between the germline ends. The CDR3 runs 22 residues. CDR3: CASSRIQFTVPALGSGANVLTF. The CDR3 DNA sequence: TGTGCCAGCAGCCGAATCCAGTTCACAGTTCCCGCCCTGGGTTCTGGGGCCAACGTCCTGACTTTC.

Only one count was recorded for this clone. CDR3 protein: CASSRDRGTNSPLHF. The CDR3 region has the DNA TGTGCCAGCAGCCGCGACAGGGGTACGAATTCACCCCTCCACTTT. The chain uses TRBV5-6 and TRBJ1-6; 8 bases line up with TRBD1. Germline CDR1 reads SGHDT; CDR2 reads YYEEEE. This CDR3 region has 15 residues. Trimming took 4 bases from V and 7 from J; bases not matched to a gene: 7.

This sequence joins TRBV2 and TRBJ2-5; no clear D. The CDR3 has 12 residues. CDR1 and CDR2 from the germline V gene are SNHLY and FYNNEI. V was cut by 4 bases and J by 1 base, with 4 bases left in between. CDR3 DNA: TGTGCCAGCAGTGCAATCCAAGAGACCCAGTACTTC. Protein: CASSAIQETQYF.

The V gene is TRBV5-4, the J gene TRBJ1-2; TRBD1 matches 8 bases. V lost 1 base and J lost 4; bases outside the gene matches: 3. Germline CDR1 reads SGHNT; CDR2 reads YYREEE (reference sequence). The CDR3 has 14 residues. CDR3 loop: CASSLQGAGYGYTF. The DNA of the CDR3 is TGTGCCAGCAGCTTGCAGGGGGCAGGCTATGGCTACACCTTC.

The J gene is TRBJ2-7, the V gene TRBV30; D remains unclear. The germline V and J ends were trimmed by 1 base and 7 bases, with 5 bases remaining between them. Germline CDR1 GTSNPN, CDR2 SVGIG (reference sequence). The CDR3 contains 10 residues. In DNA form, the CDR3 reads TGTGCCTGGAGTGGGAGTGAGCAGTACTTC. Translation gives CAWSGSEQYF.

This chain links TRBV20-1 with TRBJ2-7, with D possibly matching TRBD2 (6 bases). The V and J ends lost 3 bases and 2 bases respectively, with 11 bases between them. The germline V gene encodes CDR1 DFQATT and CDR2 SNEGSKA (reference sequence). The CDR3 runs to 13 residues. Here the CDR3 reads CSASRREAYEQYF. The CDR3 DNA reads TGCAGTGCTAGTCGCAGGGAGGCCTACGAGCAGTACTTC.

Note on this clone: The junction and the germline gene differ at one end; a read error may be behind it. This rearrangement joins TRBV7-2 to TRBJ2-1, with 9 bases aligning to TRBD1. This CDR3 is 15 amino acids long. Per germline, CDR1 SGHTA and CDR2 FQGNSA. CDR3 loop: CASSRGQGSFNEQFF. CDR3 bases: TGTGCCAGCAGCCGTGGACAGGGGTCCTTCAATGAGCAGTTCTTC. The whole variable domain, remainder taken from reference TRBV7-2 and TRBJ2-1, is GAGVSQSPSNKVTEKGKDVELRCDPISGHTALYWYRQSLGQGLEFLIYFQGNSAPDKSGLPSDRFSAERTGGSVSTLTIQRTQQEDSAVYLCASSRGQGSFNEQFFGPGTRLTVL.

The V call is TRBV6-5, the J call TRBJ2-7, with TRBD2 matching over 7 bases. Germline lookup yields CDR1 MNHEY and CDR2 SVGAGI. This CDR3 is 13 amino acids long. Germline trimming cut 8 bases from V and 6 bases from J; bases unmatched to any gene: 10. The CDR3 DNA reads as TGTGCCAGCGGGGACTACTCTGGCGGCGAGCAGTACTTC. Residues: CASGDYSGGEQYF.

CDR3 loop: CATSDFSGGAADTQYF. CDR3 bases: TGTGCCACCAGTGATTTTAGCGGGGGGGCTGCAGATACGCAGTATTTT. The V gene is TRBV24-1, the J gene TRBJ2-3; TRBD2 matches at 11 bases. V was clipped by 1 base and J by 4 bases; unmatched bases: 3. The CDR3 contains 16 residues. CDR1 and CDR2 (germline): KGHDR, SFDVKD.

V usage is TRBV5-6 and J usage is TRBJ1-2; D unclear. Germline V gives CDR1 SGHDT, CDR2 YYEEEE. Trimming took 4 bases from V and 8 from J, leaving 18 bases between them. This CDR3 comprises 14 residues. The CDR3 reads CASSPGLHSRGYTF. As DNA, the CDR3 is TGTGCCAGCAGCCCAGGACTTCACTCAAGGGGCTACACCTTC.

The chain is built from TRBV27 and TRBJ2-1; tentative D call: TRBD1 (6 bases). This CDR3 comprises 12 residues. The germline gives CDR1 MNHEY, CDR2 SMNVEV (reference sequence). Trimming pared 7 bases from V and 5 bases from J, leaving 9 bases between. For the CDR3, the DNA is TGTGCCAGCACGGGACAAAACAATGAGCAGTTCTTC. It encodes CASTGQNNEQFF.

This chain links TRBV27 with TRBJ2-1, with 10 bases identical to TRBD1. This CDR3 region has 15 residues. V was pared by 5 bases and J by 4 bases, with 5 bases of the junction left unmatched. CDR1 MNHEY and CDR2 SMNVEV come from the germline V gene (reference sequence). CDR3 amino acids: CASSLVDRGYNEQFF. DNA for the CDR3: TGTGCCAGCAGTCTCGTGGACAGGGGGTACAATGAGCAGTTCTTC.

The V and J genes are TRBV27 and TRBJ2-1; D perhaps matches TRBD2 (5 bases). V lost 6 bases and J 7 bases, leaving 16 bases between the germline ends. The germline V gene encodes CDR1 MNHEY and CDR2 SMNVEV (reference sequence). The CDR3 has 14 amino acids. CDR3 nucleotide sequence: TGTGCCAGCAGGGCGGGTCCCCAAAGGAATGAGCAGTTCTTC. Protein sequence: CASRAGPQRNEQFF.

This clone was observed a handful of times. The chain joins TRBV3-1 (or the pseudogene TRBV3-2) to TRBJ2-7, with 10 bases identical to TRBD2. Trimming removed 1 base from V and 6 bases from J; junction bases left unmatched: 6. The CDR3 contains 15 residues. Germline values: CDR1 LGHDT, CDR2 YNNKEL (reference sequence). The CDR3 DNA is TGTGCCAGCAGCCAAGGGGGAGCGGGGGGGCTCGAGCAGTACTTC. Its protein is CASSQGGAGGLEQYF.

This clone was recorded a few times. The chain uses TRBV2 and TRBJ1-3, with 10 bases identical to TRBD1. The germline V gene encodes CDR1 SNHLY and CDR2 FYNNEI. The CDR3 length is 19 residues. Trimming at V came to 4 bases and at J to 1 base, leaving 13 bases not matched to a gene. CDR3 coding DNA: TGTGCCAGCAGTGGGGGACCGGGACAGGGGTTAGGATCTGGAAACACCATATATTTT. As protein: CASSGGPGQGLGSGNTIYF.

The chain has TRBV6-2 or TRBV6-3 and TRBJ2-3, with 11 bases matching TRBD2. V trimming: 6 bases; J trimming: 4 bases; junction bases outside the gene matches: 9. Per germline, CDR1 MNHEY and CDR2 SVGEGT. The CDR3 covers 16 residues. CDR3: CASSRLSGRGADTQYF. CDR3 DNA: TGTGCCAGCAGCCGCCTTAGCGGGAGGGGAGCAGATACGCAGTATTTT.

This clone was counted once. This chain joins TRBV11-2 and TRBJ2-7, with a possible D match to TRBD1 (5 bases). Germline-derived CDR1 and CDR2 are SGHAT and FQNNGV. V was clipped by 3 bases and J by 2 bases, with 8 bases between them. There are 13 residues in the CDR3. The CDR3 DNA reads TGTGCCAGCAGCTTTCGACAGACCTACGAGCAGTACTTC. This codes for CASSFRQTYEQYF.

This chain connects TRBV2 to TRBJ2-2; tentatively, D is TRBD1 (6 bases). Trimming took 7 bases from V and 7 from J, leaving 10 bases between them. The CDR3 contains 12 residues. CDR1 and CDR2 (germline): SNHLY, FYNNEI. CDR3: CASNRQDGELFF. The CDR3 nucleotides are TGTGCCAGCAATAGACAGGACGGGGAGCTGTTTTTT.

The sample holds a few counts of this clone. The CDR3 sequence is CAKRDSLTGELFF. In DNA, the CDR3 is TGTGCCAAGAGGGACAGTCTCACCGGGGAGCTGTTTTTT. The V and J genes are TRBV27 and TRBJ2-2, with TRBD1 matching over 7 bases. The CDR3 has 13 residues. CDR1 and CDR2 (germline): MNHEY, SMNVEV (reference sequence). Trimming took 10 bases from V and 4 from J; bases not matched to a gene: 6.